This T cell receptor (beta chain) is drawn from a study of OX40 agonist ivuxolimab in advanced cancers. In the study overall: The treatment was a fully human IgG2 OX40 agonist, ivuxolimab. Patients enrolled in dose escalation were diagnosed with hepatocellular carcinoma, melanoma, renal cell or head and neck cancer. Participants, about 83% male, averaged around 64 years of age, ranging from roughly 20 to 80.

The CDR3 totals 15 residues. V gave up 5 bases and J gave up 4 bases; unmatched junction bases: 11. CDR1 is SGHVS and CDR2 is FNYEAQ in the germline V gene. Assay: immunoSEQ multiplex PCR; the TCRdb copy retains only in-frame clones and omits some. Of some 65,000 clones in the sample, approximately 92% were seen once. This sequence was found in an adult with an advanced solid tumor such as melanoma, head and neck, liver or kidney cancer. Source: CD4+ or CD8+ T cells sorted from blood, taken in a trial of the OX40 agonist ivuxolimab. The J gene is TRBJ2-7, the V gene TRBV7-6; 7 positions agree with TRBD2. DNA of the CDR3: TGTGCCAGCAGCCCCAGTTGGGTAGCGGGTTACGAGCAGTACTTC. It specifies CASSPSWVAGYEQYF. Full variable domain (rest looked up from reference TRBV7-6 and TRBJ2-7): GAGVSQSPRYKVTKRGQDVALRCDPISGHVSLYWYRQALGQGPEFLTYFNYEAQQDKSGLPNDRFSAERPEGSISTLTIQRTEQRDSAMYRCASSPSWVAGYEQYFGPGTRLTVT.